One sample yielded the 29 T cell receptor beta chains listed below, sequenced in a study of shared clonotypes between healthy human individuals. TCRdb's copy holds only in-frame clones and misses some; the assay was immunoSEQ multiplex PCR. Here the sample spans roughly 320,000 clones, around 86% being singletons. The sequencing sample was made of memory CD8+ T cells sorted from blood. Noted subset: CD45RO+ cells pooled with CCR7-negative TemRA cells. The receptors stem from a man in his late teens or twenties in good health.

The chain joins TRBV10-2 to TRBJ2-3; 10 bases match TRBD2. The germline gives CDR1 WSHSY, CDR2 SAAADI. CDR3 size: 15 residues. V lost 6 bases to trimming and J lost 1 base; unmatched junction nucleotides: 4. The CDR3 here is CASSLTSGGTDTQYF. DNA for the CDR3: TGCGCCAGCAGCCTTACTAGCGGGGGCACAGATACGCAGTATTTT.

The chain carries TRBV6-1 and TRBJ2-6; 10 nucleotides line up with TRBD1. This CDR3 is 18 amino acids long. Germline assignment: CDR1 MNHNS and CDR2 SASEGT. V shed 4 bases and J 1 base; nucleotides not matched to a gene: 7. Written as DNA, the CDR3 is TGTGCCAGCAGTGCTAGACAGGGGGCACTTTCTGGGGCCAACGTCCTGACTTTC. Encoded protein: CASSARQGALSGANVLTF.

The V and J genes are TRBV6-1 and TRBJ1-2, with D maybe TRBD1 (5 bases). V was trimmed by 5 bases and J by 2 bases, leaving 12 bases between them. In germline, CDR1 is MNHNS, CDR2 SASEGT. The CDR3 spans 14 residues. CDR3 amino acids: CASSTPSGNYGYTF. The CDR3 DNA reads as TGTGCCAGCAGTACCCCGTCAGGGAACTATGGCTACACCTTC.

The V and J genes are TRBV2 and TRBJ2-3, with TRBD2 matching 7 bases. With V trimmed by 2 bases and J by 2 bases, 7 bases remained unmatched. CDR3 length equals 16 residues. Germline CDR1 SNHLY, CDR2 FYNNEI. This CDR3 is CASSERDGRLTDTQYF. Here the CDR3 DNA reads TGTGCCAGCAGTGAAAGGGACGGGAGGCTCACAGATACGCAGTATTTT. Drawing the rest from reference TRBV2 and TRBJ2-3, the complete variable domain is EPEVTQTPSHQVTQMGQEVILRCVPISNHLYFYWYRQILGQKVEFLVSFYNNEISEKSEIFDDQFSVERPDGSNFTLKIRSTKLEDSAMYFCASSERDGRLTDTQYFGPGTRLTVL.

Concerning this clone: This may stem from a read error, because a much larger clone lies one nucleotide away. The chain uses TRBV4-2 and TRBJ2-3; no definite D call. Looked up from germline, CDR1 is LGHNA and CDR2 is YNFKEQ. The CDR3 sequence is 14 residues long. Trimming took off 1 base at V and 1 base at J, with 6 bases between the two ends. The CDR3 loop is CASSQAWGTDTQYF. CDR3 coding DNA: TGTGCCAGCAGCCAAGCTTGGGGCACAGATACGCAGTATTTT.

The chain uses TRBV6-5 and TRBJ1-5; D is undetermined. Germline V gives CDR1 MNHEY, CDR2 SVGAGI. The CDR3 has 14 amino acids. Trimming left V 2 bases short and J 5 bases short, with 10 bases between. The chain's CDR3 is CASSYGPAYQPQHF. The CDR3 region has the DNA TGTGCCAGCAGTTACGGACCTGCCTATCAGCCCCAGCATTTT.

Note on this clone: Other DNA sequences of this sample code for an identical CDR3. This chain uses TRBV27 with TRBJ2-3; D is ambiguous. Germline values: CDR1 MNHEY, CDR2 SMNVEV (reference sequence). Trimming stripped 6 bases from V and 6 bases from J, with 4 bases between. The CDR3 length is 10 residues. The CDR3: CASRGDTQYF. The CDR3 DNA reads as TGTGCCAGCAGGGGCGATACGCAGTATTTT.

The chain joins TRBV28 to TRBJ2-5; unclear D gene. Trimming left V 3 bases short and J 4 bases short, with 15 bases between. The CDR3 is 15 residues long. Germline-derived CDR1 and CDR2 are MDHEN and SYDVKM. Here the CDR3 DNA reads TGTGCCAGCAGTTTCGTCGGTAGGGATGGAGAGACCCAGTACTTC. Translation: CASSFVGRDGETQYF.

The genes are TRBV6-6 and TRBJ2-7; no firm D call. Trimming took 2 bases from V and 2 from J, leaving 7 bases between them. This CDR3 has 13 amino acids. Germline V gives CDR1 MNHNY, CDR2 SVGAGI (reference sequence). CDR3 region: CASSYLATYEQYF. CDR3 nucleotides: TGTGCCAGCAGTTACCTTGCGACCTACGAGCAGTACTTC.

V gene TRBV27 combines with J gene TRBJ2-1, with 11 bases fitting TRBD2. In germline, CDR1 is MNHEY, CDR2 SMNVEV (reference sequence). This CDR3 region has 16 residues. V gave up 5 bases and J gave up 0 bases; unmatched junction bases: 3. Written as DNA, the CDR3 is TGTGCCAGCAGTCCAGGGACTAGCGGCTCCTACAATGAGCAGTTCTTC. It encodes CASSPGTSGSYNEQFF.

The rearrangement links TRBV7-9 to TRBJ2-5; perhaps TRBD1 as D (6 bases). Germline assignment: CDR1 SEHNR and CDR2 FQNEAQ (reference sequence). This CDR3 is built from 13 residues. The V end lost 5 bases, the J end lost 5 bases, and 12 bases lay between the germline ends. This CDR3 reads CASSVQGWETQYF. CDR3 in DNA: TGTGCCAGCAGCGTACAGGGCTGGGAGACCCAGTACTTC.

The chain recombines TRBV4-3 with TRBJ2-3; 10 positions agree with TRBD2. The CDR3 has 20 amino acids. Per germline, CDR1 LGHNA and CDR2 YSLEER. Trimming at V came to 0 bases and at J to 0 bases, leaving 12 bases not matched to a gene. The CDR3 sequence is CASSQEARTSGRFSTDTQYF. CDR3 coding DNA: TGCGCCAGCAGCCAAGAAGCAAGGACTAGCGGACGCTTTAGCACAGATACGCAGTATTTT.

The V and J genes are TRBV7-2 and TRBJ2-4; no clear D. CDR1 and CDR2 from the germline V gene are SGHTA and FQGNSA. Trimming removed 5 bases at V and 0 bases at J, with 11 bases between. The length of the CDR3 is 15 residues. CDR3 coding DNA: TGTGCCAGCAGCCCCCTGGACCTAGCCAAAAACATTCAGTACTTC. This encodes CASSPLDLAKNIQYF.

The table lists this clone with a count of one. The rearrangement links TRBV27 to TRBJ2-7, with 7 bases lining up with TRBD1. Germline CDR1 MNHEY, CDR2 SMNVEV (reference sequence). CDR3 length: 14 residues. Trimming at V came to 6 bases and at J to 3 bases, leaving 8 bases not matched to a gene. CDR3 sequence: CASSRDRDGYEQYF. CDR3 DNA sequence: TGTGCCAGCAGCCGCGACAGGGACGGCTACGAGCAGTACTTC.

The V gene is TRBV18, the J gene TRBJ2-4; TRBD2 is a possible D gene (6 bases). V lost 3 bases and J lost 7, with 16 bases in between. CDR1 and CDR2 from the germline V gene are KGHSH and LQKENI. The CDR3 has 15 amino acids. DNA of the CDR3: TGTGCCAGCTCACCGCCCCGGGAGTTGGTGAACATTCAGTACTTC. The encoded protein is CASSPPRELVNIQYF. Filled out from reference TRBV18 and TRBJ2-4, the complete variable domain reads NAGVMQNPRHLVRRRGQEARLRCSPMKGHSHVYWYRQLPEEGLKFMVYLQKENIIDESGMPKERFSAEFPKEGPSILRIQQVVRGDSAAYFCASSPPRELVNIQYFGAGTRLSVL.

The rearrangement uses TRBV4-3 and TRBJ1-4; D remains unclear. CDR1 and CDR2 from the germline V gene are LGHNA and YSLEER. This CDR3 is 15 amino acids long. Trimming took off 5 bases at V and 0 bases at J, with 10 bases between the two ends. The CDR3 spells CASSAAETTNEKLFF. The CDR3 nucleotides read TGCGCCAGCAGCGCAGCAGAGACAACTAATGAAAAACTGTTTTTT.

This rearrangement joins TRBV4-3 to TRBJ2-5; 8 positions agree with TRBD2. CDR3 size: 15 residues. The V segment lost 3 bases and the J segment 4 bases; nucleotides outside the gene matches: 7. Germline V gene lookup returns CDR1 LGHNA and CDR2 YSLEER. CDR3: CASSQEAGVGETQYF. The CDR3 region has the DNA TGCGCCAGCAGCCAGGAAGCGGGAGTTGGAGAGACCCAGTACTTC.

This clone was observed a few times. V gene TRBV6-4 combines with J gene TRBJ2-3, with 10 positions matching TRBD2. This CDR3 region has 15 residues. The V and J ends lost 2 bases and 2 bases, in that order; junction bases with no gene match: 1. Germline values: CDR1 MRHNA, CDR2 SNTAGT. The CDR3 is CASSDSGGATDTQYF. Written as DNA, the CDR3 is TGTGCCAGCAGTGACAGCGGGGGGGCCACAGATACGCAGTATTTT.

The rearrangement joins TRBV9 to TRBJ1-2; possible D gene TRBD1, 6 bases. CDR3 length: 15 amino acids. V lost 0 bases, J lost 7 bases, and 16 bases lay in between. Per the germline V gene, CDR1 is SGDLS and CDR2 is YYNGEE. CDR3 amino acids: CASSVGAGDVGGYTF. CDR3 in DNA: TGTGCCAGCAGCGTAGGAGCAGGGGATGTGGGTGGCTACACCTTC.

This chain uses TRBV10-3 with TRBJ2-7, with 10 positions matching TRBD1. J lost 4 bases, V lost 3 bases, and 9 bases had no gene match. CDR3 size: 16 residues. CDR1 and CDR2 (germline): ENHRY, SYGVKD. The CDR3: CAISEPGQGYRYEQYF. DNA for the CDR3: TGTGCCATCAGTGAACCGGGACAGGGGTATAGATACGAGCAGTACTTC.

This chain joins TRBV27 and TRBJ1-2; D is ambiguous. This CDR3 is built from 14 residues. The germline V gene has CDR1 MNHEY and CDR2 SMNVEV (reference sequence). Trimming shortened V by 5 bases and J by 1 base, and 11 bases separated the two germline ends. The CDR3 loop is CASSLRGSNYGYTF. The CDR3 nucleotides read TGTGCCAGCAGTCTCCGAGGAAGTAACTATGGCTACACCTTC.

The chain employs TRBV4-3 and TRBJ2-3, with D perhaps matching TRBD1 or TRBD2 (7 bases each). This CDR3 is 15 amino acids long. Per the germline V gene, CDR1 is LGHNA and CDR2 is YSLEER. V lost 0 bases, J lost 6 bases, and 13 bases lay in between. The CDR3 reads CASSQDYRGGDTQYF. Written as DNA, the CDR3 is TGCGCCAGCAGCCAAGATTACAGGGGAGGGGATACGCAGTATTTT.

The rearrangement joins TRBV4-3 to TRBJ2-1; 8 bases agree with TRBD2. CDR1 is LGHNA and CDR2 is YSLEER in the germline V gene. The CDR3 totals 17 residues. Trimming at V came to 3 bases and at J to 5 bases, leaving 12 bases not matched to a gene. CDR3 sequence (DNA): TGCGCCAGCAGCCAGACCTGGCGGACTAGCCCAGACAATGAGCAGTTCTTC. It yields the protein CASSQTWRTSPDNEQFF.

The V gene is TRBV6-5, the J gene TRBJ2-3; D unresolved. Germline V gene data show CDR1 as MNHEY and CDR2 as SVGAGI. The CDR3 has 11 amino acids. V lost 7 bases and J 5 bases, leaving 7 bases between the germline ends. The CDR3 DNA sequence: TGTGCCAGCACCCAAGGAGATACGCAGTATTTT. Translated, it gives CASTQGDTQYF.

The J gene is TRBJ1-6, the V gene TRBV7-9; weak D call: TRBD1 (5 bases). Germline CDR1 reads SEHNR; CDR2 reads FQNEAQ (reference sequence). The CDR3 runs to 15 residues. The germline V and J ends were trimmed by 3 bases and 9 bases, with 15 bases remaining between them. The CDR3 DNA reads as TGTGCCAGCAGCTTCCCAGAGTACGGGGGTTCACCCCTCCACTTT. The encoded protein is CASSFPEYGGSPLHF. The entire variable domain, with the rest obtained from reference TRBV7-9 and TRBJ1-6, is as follows: DTGVSQNPRHKITKRGQNVTFRCDPISEHNRLYWYRQTLGQGPEFLTYFQNEAQLEKSRLLSDRFSAERPKGSFSTLEIQRTEQGDSAMYLCASSFPEYGGSPLHFGNGTRLTVT.

The chain uses TRBV10-3 and TRBJ1-3; a weak D match, TRBD1 (5 bases). There are 14 residues in the CDR3. Germline V gene lookup returns CDR1 ENHRY and CDR2 SYGVKD. V was shortened by 3 bases and J by 1 base, with 7 bases between the two germline ends. This chain's CDR3 is CAISDRESGNTIYF. In DNA, the CDR3 is TGTGCCATCAGTGACAGGGAGTCTGGAAACACCATATATTTT.

In the case of this clone: A far larger clone is one nucleotide away, so this likely arose from a read error. Other DNA sequences in this specimen translate into the identical CDR3. This sequence joins TRBV6-5 and TRBJ2-1; D not certain. This CDR3 is built from 16 residues. Germline V gene lookup returns CDR1 MNHEY and CDR2 SVGAGI. The V gene lost 0 bases and the J gene lost 0 bases, with 9 bases spanning the gap. The CDR3 bases are TGTGCCAGCAGTTACTCGGACGCGAGCTCCTACAATGAGCAGTTCTTC. This gives the protein CASSYSDASSYNEQFF.

The chain recombines TRBV29-1 with TRBJ2-7; D is possibly TRBD2 (5 bases). Per germline, CDR1 SQVTM and CDR2 ANQGSEA. With 2 bases removed from V and 1 base from J, the gap between germline ends came to 15 bases. The CDR3 has 15 amino acids. DNA for the CDR3: TGCAGCGTTGAACTTTCGGGGAGCCCGTCCTACGAGCAGTACTTC. Its translation is CSVELSGSPSYEQYF.

Of note for this clone: Other DNA sequences of this sample code for an identical CDR3. The J gene is TRBJ2-3, the V gene TRBV13; no definite D call. The CDR3 extends over 13 amino acids. V dropped 1 base and J dropped 0 bases, with 2 bases sitting between them. Germline V gene lookup returns CDR1 PRHDT and CDR2 FYEKMQ (reference sequence). This CDR3 is CASSLASTDTQYF. CDR3 sequence (DNA): TGTGCCAGCAGCTTAGCTAGCACAGATACGCAGTATTTT.